The clone carrying this TCR beta chain was observed a few times. This CDR3 has 15 residues. Germline V gene sequence: CDR1 SNHLY, CDR2 FYNNEI. V lost 3 bases and J lost 7, with 13 bases in between. With iRepertoire HTBI primers and Arm-PCR of CDR3 regions, TCR beta libraries were built. Per the authors' pipeline: Identified segments across samples numbered about 56 TRBV and over eleven TRBJ. TCRdb reprocessed the multiplex PCR reads via MiXCR and lists one record per CDR3 protein. The V and J calls and clone size come from TCRdb's table, not from the authors' own analysis. The sample yields over 400,000 distinct CDR3 sequences, about 15% seen once. The data were obtained in a study of regulatory T cells in long-lasting Graves disease. Stated time point: newly diagnosed GD, antithyroid drugs for less than 3 months. PBMC-extracted RNA yielded the TCR library. American Thyroid Association guidelines were used to diagnose Graves' disease. Xi'an, China, was home to the endocrinology department that provided patients.

These data were also filed under a second study, of T cells in Graves' hyperthyroidism and ophthalmopathy.

This receptor was obtained from a woman aged 45-60 years with Graves disease. The genes are TRBV2 and TRBJ1-6; D perhaps matches TRBD1 (6 bases). The sequences come from peripheral blood mononuclear cells (PBMCs), collected at new diagnosis, from a patient treated with antithyroid drugs. In DNA, the CDR3 is TGTGCCAGCAGTGAGGGGGGGCCCAGCAATTCACCCCTCCACTTT. Its protein is CASSEGGPSNSPLHF.